The clone carrying this T cell receptor beta chain is a singleton in its sample. CDR1 KGHDR and CDR2 SFDVKD come from the germline V gene. V shed 3 bases and J shed 7 bases, with 10 bases lying between them. This CDR3 region has 13 residues. Through a sample-barcoded 5' primer and a J-beta primer mix, a second PCR was run for roughly 6 to 12 cycles. TCRdb itself ran the 5' RACE reads through MiXCR, one entry per CDR3 protein. The table has about 640,000 distinct CDR3 sequences, about 30% seen once. This sample is drawn from a study of blood T cells in healthy people across ages. Sequencing input: blood. The chain carries TRBV24-1 and TRBJ2-3, with D maybe TRBD2 (6 bases). The sequence was collected from a woman of 80 years or more in good health. The chain's CDR3 is CATSDPDYYTQYF. DNA of the CDR3: TGTGCCACCAGTGATCCGGACTACTATACGCAGTATTTT.